This T cell receptor beta chain was profiled in a study of molecular identifiers for immune sequencing clone quantification. Germline-derived CDR1 and CDR2 are LGHDT and YNNKEL (reference sequence). This CDR3 region has 16 residues. V was clipped by 4 bases and J by 4 bases, with 19 bases between them. Methods described previously were used for bulk TCR libraries, and listed TCR primers were applied. TCRdb re-analysed the PCR reads in MiXCR, keeping a single row per CDR3 protein. The sample has approximately 630,000 distinct CDR3 sequences; about 25% are singletons. This chain connects TRBV3-1 to TRBJ2-5; no clear D. Sequenced input: naive CD8+ T cells from blood, with Jurkat cell RNA spiked in. Documented subset: FACS-sorted CD8+CD4-CCR7+CD45RA+ naive T cells. The sequence was collected from a human donor in good health. Some libraries in this study had Jurkat cell RNA spiked in. The CDR3 coding sequence is TGTGCCAGCAGCCCAACCTACGGGTTTGAATCAGAGACCCAGTACTTC. This encodes CASSPTYGFESETQYF.